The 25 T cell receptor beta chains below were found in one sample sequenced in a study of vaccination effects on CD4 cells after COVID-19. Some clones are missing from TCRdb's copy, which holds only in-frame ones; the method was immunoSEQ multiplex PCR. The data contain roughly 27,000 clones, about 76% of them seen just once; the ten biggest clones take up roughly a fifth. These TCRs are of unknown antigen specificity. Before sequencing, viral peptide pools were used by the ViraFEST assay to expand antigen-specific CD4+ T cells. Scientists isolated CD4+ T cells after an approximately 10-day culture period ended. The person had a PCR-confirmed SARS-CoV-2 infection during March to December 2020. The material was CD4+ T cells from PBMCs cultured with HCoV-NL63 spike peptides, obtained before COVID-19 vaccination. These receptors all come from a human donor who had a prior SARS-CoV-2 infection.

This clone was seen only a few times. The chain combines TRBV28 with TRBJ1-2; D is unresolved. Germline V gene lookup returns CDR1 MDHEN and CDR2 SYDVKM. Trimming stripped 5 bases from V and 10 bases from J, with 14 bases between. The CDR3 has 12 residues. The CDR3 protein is CASSPPNADYTF. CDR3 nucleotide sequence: TGTGCCAGCAGTCCCCCCAATGCCGACTACACCTTC.

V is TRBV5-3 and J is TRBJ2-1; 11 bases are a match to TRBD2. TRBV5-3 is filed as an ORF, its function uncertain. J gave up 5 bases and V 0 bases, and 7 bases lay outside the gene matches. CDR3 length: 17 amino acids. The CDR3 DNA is TGTGCCAGAAGCTTGGGTCCCGGGACTAGCGGACACAATGAGCAGTTCTTC. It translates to CARSLGPGTSGHNEQFF.

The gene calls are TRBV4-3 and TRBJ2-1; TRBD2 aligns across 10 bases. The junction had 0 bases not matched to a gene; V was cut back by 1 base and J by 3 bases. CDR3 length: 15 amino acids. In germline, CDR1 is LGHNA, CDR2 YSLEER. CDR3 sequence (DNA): TGCGCCAGCAGCCAAGGACTAGCGGGCTACAATGAGCAGTTCTTC. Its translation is CASSQGLAGYNEQFF.

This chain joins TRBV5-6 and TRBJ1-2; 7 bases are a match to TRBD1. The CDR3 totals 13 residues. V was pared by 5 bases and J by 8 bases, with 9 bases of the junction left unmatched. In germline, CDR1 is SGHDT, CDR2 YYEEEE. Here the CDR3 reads CASSFDREEGYTF. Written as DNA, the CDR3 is TGTGCCAGCAGTTTCGACAGGGAAGAAGGCTACACCTTC.

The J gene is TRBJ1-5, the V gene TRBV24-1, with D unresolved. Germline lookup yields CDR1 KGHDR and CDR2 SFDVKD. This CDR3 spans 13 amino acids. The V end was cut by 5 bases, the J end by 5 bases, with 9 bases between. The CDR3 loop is CATSATGYQPQHF. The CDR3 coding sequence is TGTGCCACCAGTGCTACGGGATATCAGCCCCAGCATTTT.

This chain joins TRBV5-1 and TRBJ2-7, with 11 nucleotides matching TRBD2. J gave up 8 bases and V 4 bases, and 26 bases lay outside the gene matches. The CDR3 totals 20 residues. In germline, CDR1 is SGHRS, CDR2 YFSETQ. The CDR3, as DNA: TGCGCCAGCAGCCCCGGCTCTCCCGGACTAGCGGGTGCCCGGGGTAAGAAGCAGTACTTC. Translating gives CASSPGSPGLAGARGKKQYF.

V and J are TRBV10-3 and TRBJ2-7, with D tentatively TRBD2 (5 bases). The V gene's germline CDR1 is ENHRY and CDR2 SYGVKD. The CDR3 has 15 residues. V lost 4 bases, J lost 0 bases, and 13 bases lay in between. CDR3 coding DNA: TGTGCCATCAGTGGTTTGGCACGGGACTCCTACGAGCAGTACTTC. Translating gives CAISGLARDSYEQYF.

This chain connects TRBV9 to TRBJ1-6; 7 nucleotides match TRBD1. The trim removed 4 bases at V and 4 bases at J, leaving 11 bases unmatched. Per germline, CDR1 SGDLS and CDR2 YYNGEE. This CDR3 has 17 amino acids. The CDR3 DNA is TGTGCCAGCAGCCCGGGACAGAACCGACTATATAATTCACCCCTCCACTTT. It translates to CASSPGQNRLYNSPLHF.

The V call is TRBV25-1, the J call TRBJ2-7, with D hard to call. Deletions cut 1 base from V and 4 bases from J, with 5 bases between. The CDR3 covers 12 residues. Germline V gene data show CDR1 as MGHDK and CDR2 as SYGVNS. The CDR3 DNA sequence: TGTGCCAGCAGTGAATTATGGTACGAGCAGTACTTC. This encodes CASSELWYEQYF.

The CDR3 is CASSLVLGTDGTQYF. The CDR3, as DNA: TGTGCCAGCAGCTTAGTATTAGGGACAGATGGGACCCAGTACTTC. The V and J genes are TRBV7-8 and TRBJ2-5, with TRBD1 identical over 7 bases. CDR3 length: 15 residues. The ends lost 1 base at V and 7 bases at J; junction bases unmatched: 9. The germline V gene has CDR1 SGHVS and CDR2 FQNEAQ.

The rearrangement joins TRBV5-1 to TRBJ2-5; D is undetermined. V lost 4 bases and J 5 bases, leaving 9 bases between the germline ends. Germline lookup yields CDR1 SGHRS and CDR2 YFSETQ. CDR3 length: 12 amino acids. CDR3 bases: TGCGCCAGCAGCGAACCCCTGGAGACCCAGTACTTC. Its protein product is CASSEPLETQYF.

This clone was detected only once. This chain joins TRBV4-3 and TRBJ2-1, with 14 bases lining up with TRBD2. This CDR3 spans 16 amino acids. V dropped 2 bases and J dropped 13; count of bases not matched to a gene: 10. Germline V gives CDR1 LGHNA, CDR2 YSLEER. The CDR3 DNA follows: TGCGCCAGCAGCCAACTGGGACTAGCGGGAGAGGGCTCTCAGTTCTTC. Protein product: CASSQLGLAGEGSQFF.

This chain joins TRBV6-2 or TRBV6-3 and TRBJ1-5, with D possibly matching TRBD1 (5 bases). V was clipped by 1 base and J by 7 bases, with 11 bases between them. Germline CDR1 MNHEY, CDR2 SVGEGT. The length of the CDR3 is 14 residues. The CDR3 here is CASSYFWGGQPQHF. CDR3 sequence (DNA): TGTGCCAGCAGTTACTTCTGGGGGGGACAGCCCCAGCATTTT.

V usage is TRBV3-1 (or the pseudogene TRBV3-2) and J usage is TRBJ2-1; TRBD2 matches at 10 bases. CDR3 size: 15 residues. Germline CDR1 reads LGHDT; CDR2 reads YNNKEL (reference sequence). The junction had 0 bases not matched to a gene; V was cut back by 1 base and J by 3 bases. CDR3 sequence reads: CASSQASGGYNEQFF. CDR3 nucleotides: TGTGCCAGCAGCCAAGCTAGCGGGGGCTACAATGAGCAGTTCTTC.

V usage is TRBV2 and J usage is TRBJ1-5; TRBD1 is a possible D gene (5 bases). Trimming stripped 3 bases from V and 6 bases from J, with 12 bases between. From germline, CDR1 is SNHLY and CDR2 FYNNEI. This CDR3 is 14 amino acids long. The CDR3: CASSEQAGGQPQHF. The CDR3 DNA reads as TGTGCCAGCAGTGAGCAAGCGGGGGGTCAGCCCCAGCATTTT.

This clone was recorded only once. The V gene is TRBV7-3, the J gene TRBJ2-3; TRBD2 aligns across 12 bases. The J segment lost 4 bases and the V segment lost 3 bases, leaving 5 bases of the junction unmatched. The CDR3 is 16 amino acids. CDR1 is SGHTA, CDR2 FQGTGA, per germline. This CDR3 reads CASSFLAGGLADTQYF. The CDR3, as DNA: TGTGCCAGCAGCTTCCTAGCGGGAGGGCTGGCAGATACGCAGTATTTT.

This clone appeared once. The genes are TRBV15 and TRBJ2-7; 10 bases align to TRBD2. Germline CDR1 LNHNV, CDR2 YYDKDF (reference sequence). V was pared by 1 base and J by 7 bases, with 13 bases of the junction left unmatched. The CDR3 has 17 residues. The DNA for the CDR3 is TGTGCCACCAGCAGAGTTTTAACCGGGACTAGCGACCCGGAGCAGTACTTC. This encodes CATSRVLTGTSDPEQYF.

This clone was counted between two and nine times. The DNA for the CDR3 is TGTGCCAGCAGTTACTCTCTAGCGGGGTCCTACAATGAGCAGTTCTTC. Encoded protein: CASSYSLAGSYNEQFF. The rearrangement links TRBV6-5 to TRBJ2-1; 9 nucleotides align to TRBD2. The CDR3 is made up of 16 amino acids. Germline V CDR1 and CDR2: MNHEY, SVGAGI. V lost 0 bases, J lost 1 base, and 1 base stayed unmatched.

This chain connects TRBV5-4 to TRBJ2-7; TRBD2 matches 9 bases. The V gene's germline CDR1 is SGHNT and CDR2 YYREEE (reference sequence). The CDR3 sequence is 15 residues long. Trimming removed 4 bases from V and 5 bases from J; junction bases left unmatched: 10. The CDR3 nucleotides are TGTGCCAGCAGCGCCGGCGGGGGGGACCGGGACGAGCAGTACTTC. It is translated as CASSAGGGDRDEQYF.

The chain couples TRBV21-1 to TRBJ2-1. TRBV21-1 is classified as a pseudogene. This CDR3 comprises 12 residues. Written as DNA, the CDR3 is TGTGCCAGCAGCAAAGGAAAGAATGAGCAGTTCTTC. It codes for CASSKGKNEQFF.

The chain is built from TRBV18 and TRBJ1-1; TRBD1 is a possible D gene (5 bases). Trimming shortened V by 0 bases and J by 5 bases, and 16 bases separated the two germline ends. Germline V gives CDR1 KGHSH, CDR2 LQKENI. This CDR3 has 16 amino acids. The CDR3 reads CASSPPLGTGGTEAFF. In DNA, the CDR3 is TGTGCCAGCTCACCACCGCTCGGTACAGGCGGAACTGAAGCTTTCTTT.

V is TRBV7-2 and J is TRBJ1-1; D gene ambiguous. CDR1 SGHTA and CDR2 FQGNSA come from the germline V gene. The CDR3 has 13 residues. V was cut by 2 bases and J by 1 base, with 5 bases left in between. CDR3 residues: CASSLTGNTEAFF. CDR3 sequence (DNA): TGTGCCAGCAGCTTAACGGGGAACACTGAAGCTTTCTTT.

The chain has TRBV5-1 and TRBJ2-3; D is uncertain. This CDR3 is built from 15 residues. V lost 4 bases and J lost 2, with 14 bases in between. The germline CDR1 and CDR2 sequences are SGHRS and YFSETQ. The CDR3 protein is CASSPPARTTDTQYF. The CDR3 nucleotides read TGCGCCAGCAGCCCCCCGGCTAGGACCACAGATACGCAGTATTTT.

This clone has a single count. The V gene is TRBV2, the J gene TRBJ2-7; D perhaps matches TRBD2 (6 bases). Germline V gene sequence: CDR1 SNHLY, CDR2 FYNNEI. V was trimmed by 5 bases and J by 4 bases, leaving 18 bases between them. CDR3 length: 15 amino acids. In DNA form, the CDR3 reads TGTGCCAGCAGTCCTACCGGGACTGTATTTTACGAGCAGTACTTC. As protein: CASSPTGTVFYEQYF.

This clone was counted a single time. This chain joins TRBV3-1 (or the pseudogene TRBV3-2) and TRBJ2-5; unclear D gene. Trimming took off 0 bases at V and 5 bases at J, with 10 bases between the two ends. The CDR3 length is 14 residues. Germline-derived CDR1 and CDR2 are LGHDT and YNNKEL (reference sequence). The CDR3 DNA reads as TGTGCCAGCAGCCAAGATTCCGGTAGTGAGACCCAGTACTTC. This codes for CASSQDSGSETQYF.